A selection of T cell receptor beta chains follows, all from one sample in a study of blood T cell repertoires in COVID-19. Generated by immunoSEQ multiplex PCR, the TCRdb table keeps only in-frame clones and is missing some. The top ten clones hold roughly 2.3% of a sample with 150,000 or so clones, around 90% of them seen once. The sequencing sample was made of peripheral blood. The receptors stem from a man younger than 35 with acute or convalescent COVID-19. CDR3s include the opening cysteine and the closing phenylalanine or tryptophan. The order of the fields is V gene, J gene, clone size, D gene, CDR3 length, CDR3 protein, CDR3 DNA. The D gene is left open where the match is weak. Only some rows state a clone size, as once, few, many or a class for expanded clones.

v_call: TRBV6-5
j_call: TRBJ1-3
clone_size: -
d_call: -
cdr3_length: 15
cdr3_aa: CASSRGASSGNTIYF
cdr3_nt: TGTGCCAGCAGCAGGGGCGCTAGCTCTGGAAACACCATATATTTT

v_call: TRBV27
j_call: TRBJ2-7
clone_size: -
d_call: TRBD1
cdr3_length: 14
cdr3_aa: CASSPLDREYEQYF
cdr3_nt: TGTGCCAGCAGTCCACTTGACAGGGAGTACGAGCAGTACTTC

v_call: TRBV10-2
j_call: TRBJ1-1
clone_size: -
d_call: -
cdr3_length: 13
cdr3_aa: CASSGQGLAEAFF
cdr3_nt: TGCGCCAGCAGTGGGCAGGGACTCGCTGAAGCTTTCTTT

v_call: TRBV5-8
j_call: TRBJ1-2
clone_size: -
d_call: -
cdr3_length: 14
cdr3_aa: CASSFVTGDGGYTF
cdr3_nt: TGTGCCAGCAGCTTTGTGACAGGAGATGGGGGCTACACCTTC

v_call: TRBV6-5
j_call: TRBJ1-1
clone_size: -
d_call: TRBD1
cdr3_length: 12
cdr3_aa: CASSHRGTEAFF
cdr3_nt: TGTGCCAGCAGCCACAGGGGTACTGAAGCTTTCTTT

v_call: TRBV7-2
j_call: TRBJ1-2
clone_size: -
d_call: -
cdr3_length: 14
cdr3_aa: CASSLVPGNYGYTF
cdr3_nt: TGTGCCAGCAGCTTAGTCCCAGGCAACTATGGCTACACCTTC

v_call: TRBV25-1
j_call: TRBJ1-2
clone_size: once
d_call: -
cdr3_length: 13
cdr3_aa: CASSLKGDYGYTF
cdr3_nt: TGTGCCAGCAGTTTGAAGGGGGACTATGGCTACACCTTC

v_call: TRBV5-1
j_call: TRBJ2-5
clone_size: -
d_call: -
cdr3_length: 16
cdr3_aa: CASSLVSSRGQETQYF
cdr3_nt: TGCGCCAGCAGCTTGGTTAGCAGCCGGGGTCAAGAGACCCAGTACTTC

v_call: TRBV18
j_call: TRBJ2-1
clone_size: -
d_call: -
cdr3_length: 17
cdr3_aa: CASSPEVADYSYNEQFF
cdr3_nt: TGTGCCAGCTCACCCGAGGTAGCGGACTACTCCTACAATGAGCAGTTCTTC

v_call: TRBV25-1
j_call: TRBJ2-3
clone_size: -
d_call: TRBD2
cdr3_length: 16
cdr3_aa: CASSSGTSGSRDTQYF
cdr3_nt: TGTGCCAGCAGTAGCGGGACTAGCGGGAGTCGTGATACGCAGTATTTT

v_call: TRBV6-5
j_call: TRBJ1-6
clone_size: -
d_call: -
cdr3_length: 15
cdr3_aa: CASSYVRDTHSPLHF
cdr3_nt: TGTGCCAGCAGTTACGTCCGGGACACCCATTCACCCCTCCACTTT

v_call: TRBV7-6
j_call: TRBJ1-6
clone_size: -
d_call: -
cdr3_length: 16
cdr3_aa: CASSLDGPIRGSPLHF
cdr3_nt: TGTGCCAGCAGCTTAGACGGTCCCATTCGGGGATCACCCCTCCACTTT

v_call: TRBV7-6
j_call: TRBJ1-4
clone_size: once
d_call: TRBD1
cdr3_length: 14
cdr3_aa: CASTQDRGNEKLFF
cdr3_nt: TGTGCCAGCACCCAGGACAGGGGGAATGAAAAACTGTTTTTT

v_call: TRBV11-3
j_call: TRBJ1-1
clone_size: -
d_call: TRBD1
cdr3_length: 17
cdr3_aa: CASSLGGRDRGGTEAFF
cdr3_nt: TGTGCCAGCAGCTTAGGGGGTAGGGACAGGGGAGGAACTGAAGCTTTCTTT

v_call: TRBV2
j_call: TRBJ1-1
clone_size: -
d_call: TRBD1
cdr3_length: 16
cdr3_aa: CASSVPRDRVDTEAFF
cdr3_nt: TGTGCCAGCAGCGTCCCCCGGGACAGGGTTGACACTGAAGCTTTCTTT

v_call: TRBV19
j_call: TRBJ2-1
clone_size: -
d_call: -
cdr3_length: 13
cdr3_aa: CASRHLSYNEQFF
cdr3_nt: TGTGCCAGCAGACACCTCTCCTACAATGAGCAGTTCTTC

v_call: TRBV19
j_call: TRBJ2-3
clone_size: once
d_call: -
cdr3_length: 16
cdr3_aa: CASSPGLRIGTDTQYF
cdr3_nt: TGTGCCAGTAGCCCTGGGTTGAGGATCGGGACAGATACGCAGTATTTT

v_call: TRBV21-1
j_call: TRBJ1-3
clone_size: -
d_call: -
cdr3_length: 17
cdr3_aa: CASSKDFGLGSGNTIYF
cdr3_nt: -

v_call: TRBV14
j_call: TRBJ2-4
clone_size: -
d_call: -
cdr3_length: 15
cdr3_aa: CARYAGNRLKNIQYF
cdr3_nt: TGTGCCAGATACGCGGGAAATAGACTAAAAAACATTCAGTACTTC

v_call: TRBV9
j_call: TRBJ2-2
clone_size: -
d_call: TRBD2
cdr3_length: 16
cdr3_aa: CASSPSRLAGAGELFF
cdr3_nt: TGTGCCAGCAGCCCATCCAGGCTAGCGGGAGCCGGGGAGCTGTTTTTT

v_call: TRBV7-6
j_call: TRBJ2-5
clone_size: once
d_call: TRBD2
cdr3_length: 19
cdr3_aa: CASSPHSAGLAGVQETQYF
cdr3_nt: TGTGCCAGCAGCCCACATTCTGCGGGACTAGCGGGGGTCCAAGAGACCCAGTACTTC

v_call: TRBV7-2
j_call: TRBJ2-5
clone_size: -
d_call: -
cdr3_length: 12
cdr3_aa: CASSLGEQTQYF
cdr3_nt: TGTGCCAGCAGCTTAGGAGAGCAGACCCAGTACTTC

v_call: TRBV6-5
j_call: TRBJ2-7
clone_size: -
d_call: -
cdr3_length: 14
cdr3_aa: CASSHLTESYEQYF
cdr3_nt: TGTGCCAGCAGCCATCTGACAGAATCCTACGAGCAGTACTTC